Below are 17 T cell receptor beta chains sequenced from a single sample in a study of regulatory T cells. Study-level points and caveats: Regulatory T cells from CD3G-deficient patients were less diverse than autologous conventional CD4+ cells and control regulatory cells.

Antigens for these TCRs are unknown. The primer mix had 52 TRBV and 13 TRBJ primers. The protocol was immunoSEQ multiplex PCR, while the TCRdb copy is restricted to in-frame clones and leaves out a portion. The sample lists 3,200 or so clones, about 95% occurring once. The material sequenced was CD4+ Tregs sorted from blood. The origin of the receptors is a person aged 18 to 35 with CD3G deficiency.

The chain is built from TRBV28 and TRBJ2-7, with D possibly being TRBD2 (6 bases). The CDR3 is made up of 15 amino acids. Germline V gene data show CDR1 as MDHEN and CDR2 as SYDVKM. V lost 2 bases and J 4 bases, leaving 15 bases between the germline ends. The CDR3 reads CASSLGGTGKYEQYF. The CDR3 nucleotides read TGTGCCAGCAGTTTAGGGGGGACGGGGAAATACGAGCAGTACTTC.

The chain links TRBV6-1 to TRBJ2-1, with 9 bases aligning to TRBD1. V lost 4 bases and J lost 4; bases outside the gene matches: 5. This CDR3 has 15 residues. Germline-derived CDR1 and CDR2 are MNHNS and SASEGT. CDR3 residues: CASSARDRAYNEQFF. In nucleotides, the CDR3 is TGTGCCAGCAGTGCCCGGGACAGGGCATACAATGAGCAGTTCTTC.

The chain couples TRBV11-2 to TRBJ1-1; D not resolved. V was shortened by 1 base and J by 6 bases, with 9 bases between the two germline ends. The CDR3 sequence is 13 residues long. Germline V gives CDR1 SGHAT, CDR2 FQNNGV. The chain's CDR3 is CASSLVLQSEAFF. CDR3 nucleotide sequence: TGTGCCAGCAGCTTAGTGTTGCAGTCTGAAGCTTTCTTT.

The gene calls are TRBV11-2 and TRBJ2-2; D is unresolved. Germline CDR1 reads SGHAT; CDR2 reads FQNNGV. V shed 0 bases and J shed 7 bases, with 6 bases lying between them. This CDR3 has 13 amino acids. CDR3 coding DNA: TGTGCCAGCAGCTTAGATGGACGCGGGGAGCTGTTTTTT. Translation: CASSLDGRGELFF. Based on the CDR3 plus reference TRBV11-2 and TRBJ2-2, the full variable domain is EAGVAQSPRYKIIEKRQSVAFWCNPISGHATLYWYQQILGQGPKLLIQFQNNGVVDDSQLPKDRFSAERLKGVDSTLKIQPAKLEDSAVYLCASSLDGRGELFFGEGSRLTVL.

The DNA of the CDR3 is TGTGCCAGCAGCAACAGGCCTTGGGCCTACGAGCAGTACTTC. Its translation is CASSNRPWAYEQYF. The gene calls are TRBV11-2 and TRBJ2-7; D is possibly TRBD1 (5 bases). Germline CDR1 SGHAT, CDR2 FQNNGV. The CDR3 length is 14 residues. Deletions cut 5 bases from V and 2 bases from J, with 13 bases between.

The chain couples TRBV5-1 to TRBJ2-3, with 7 bases matching TRBD2. J was trimmed by 3 bases and V by 0 bases; bases with no gene match: 7. The CDR3 is made up of 16 amino acids. In germline, CDR1 is SGHRS, CDR2 YFSETQ. The CDR3 here is CASSLGTGAGTDTQYF. For the CDR3, the DNA is TGCGCCAGCAGCTTGGGAACGGGAGCGGGGACAGATACGCAGTATTTT. Full variable domain (remainder filled in from reference TRBV5-1 and TRBJ2-3): KAGVTQTPRYLIKTRGQQVTLSCSPISGHRSVSWYQQTPGQGLQFLFEYFSETQRNKGNFPGRFSGRQFSNSRSEMNVSTLELGDSALYLCASSLGTGAGTDTQYFGPGTRLTVL.

This chain uses TRBV6-6 with TRBJ1-4; D gene unclear. The CDR3 sequence is 12 residues long. The germline CDR1 and CDR2 sequences are MNHNY and SVGAGI (reference sequence). V was pared by 2 bases and J by 10 bases, with 8 bases between. For the CDR3, the DNA is TGTGCCAGCAGTTACCCGGACGGAAAACTGTTTTTT. Its translation: CASSYPDGKLFF.

This sequence joins TRBV5-1 and TRBJ1-3; D unclear. Germline CDR1 reads SGHRS; CDR2 reads YFSETQ. V was shortened by 0 bases and J by 0 bases, with 13 bases between the two germline ends. The CDR3 is 17 residues long. DNA of the CDR3: TGCGCCAGCAGCTTGGATGGGAACCCCTACTCTGGAAACACCATATATTTT. This gives the protein CASSLDGNPYSGNTIYF. Full variable domain (outside the CDR3, taken from reference TRBV5-1 and TRBJ1-3): KAGVTQTPRYLIKTRGQQVTLSCSPISGHRSVSWYQQTPGQGLQFLFEYFSETQRNKGNFPGRFSGRQFSNSRSEMNVSTLELGDSALYLCASSLDGNPYSGNTIYFGEGSWLTVV.

The chain combines TRBV9 with TRBJ2-3; the D is unclear. This CDR3 is built from 13 residues. Germline-derived CDR1 and CDR2 are SGDLS and YYNGEE. V shed 4 bases and J shed 0 bases, with 6 bases lying between them. CDR3 bases: TGTGCCAGCAGCTGGGCTAGCACAGATACGCAGTATTTT. Encoded protein: CASSWASTDTQYF.

The rearrangement links TRBV6-6 to TRBJ1-5, with a possible D match to TRBD1 (5 bases). Germline values: CDR1 MNHNY, CDR2 SVGAGI (reference sequence). The CDR3 is made up of 13 amino acids. Trimming took off 4 bases at V and 11 bases at J, with 15 bases between the two ends. The DNA of the CDR3 is TGTGCCAGCAGTTCCGGGACGGACTTGGCCCAGCATTTT. It is translated as CASSSGTDLAQHF.

The chain is built from TRBV28 and TRBJ1-2, with D unclear. The CDR3 consists of 12 residues. The V gene's germline CDR1 is MDHEN and CDR2 SYDVKM. Trimming removed 3 bases at V and 8 bases at J, with 10 bases between. The CDR3 is CASSFPGVGYTF. As DNA, the CDR3 is TGTGCCAGCAGTTTCCCCGGGGTGGGCTACACCTTC.

The rearrangement links TRBV6-1 to TRBJ1-1; D remains ambiguous. With 8 bases removed from V and 2 bases from J, the gap between germline ends came to 12 bases. This CDR3 has 13 residues. Germline V gives CDR1 MNHNS, CDR2 SASEGT. The CDR3 region has the DNA TGTGCCAGCTGTCAACCATACAACACTGAAGCTTTCTTT. The encoded protein is CASCQPYNTEAFF.

The chain combines TRBV28 with TRBJ2-7; the D gene is possibly TRBD1 (6 bases). With 4 bases removed from V and 5 bases from J, the gap between germline ends came to 18 bases. The CDR3 runs to 15 residues. Germline values: CDR1 MDHEN, CDR2 SYDVKM. In DNA, the CDR3 is TGTGCCAGCAGTTCGGCCCGGAACAGGGATAACGAGCAGTACTTC. This sequence encodes CASSSARNRDNEQYF.

The chain joins TRBV5-1 to TRBJ2-1; D is undetermined. This CDR3 has 13 amino acids. CDR1 is SGHRS and CDR2 is YFSETQ in the germline V gene. Trimming took off 0 bases at V and 6 bases at J, with 7 bases between the two ends. DNA of the CDR3: TGCGCCAGCAGCTTGGGGGGTACCAATGAGCAGTTCTTC. Translation gives CASSLGGTNEQFF.

The rearrangement uses TRBV6-1 and TRBJ1-2; 9 nucleotides match TRBD1. The CDR3 is 14 amino acids. After removal of 6 bases from V and 5 bases from J, the junction contained 7 bases not matched to a gene. The V gene's germline CDR1 is MNHNS and CDR2 SASEGT. CDR3 loop: CASRGTGQLYGYTF. CDR3 sequence (DNA): TGTGCCAGCAGAGGGACAGGGCAGTTGTATGGCTACACCTTC.

The chain employs TRBV23-1 and TRBJ1-6, with a tentative D call TRBD1 (6 bases). TRBV23-1 is annotated as an ORF whose role is uncertain. V was trimmed by 1 base and J by 8 bases, leaving 18 bases between them. The CDR3 is 17 amino acids. The CDR3 region has the DNA TGCGCCAGCAGTCAATGGTGGGGGCCGCCGGGATATTCACCCCTCCACTTT. This sequence encodes CASSQWWGPPGYSPLHF.

V gene TRBV5-1 combines with J gene TRBJ2-3; D gene unclear. There are 13 residues in the CDR3. Trimming cost V 4 bases and J 4 bases, with 10 bases left between them. Germline V gene data show CDR1 as SGHRS and CDR2 as YFSETQ. Here the CDR3 DNA reads TGCGCCAGCAGCACGATAGGCGCAGATACGCAGTATTTT. It encodes CASSTIGADTQYF.